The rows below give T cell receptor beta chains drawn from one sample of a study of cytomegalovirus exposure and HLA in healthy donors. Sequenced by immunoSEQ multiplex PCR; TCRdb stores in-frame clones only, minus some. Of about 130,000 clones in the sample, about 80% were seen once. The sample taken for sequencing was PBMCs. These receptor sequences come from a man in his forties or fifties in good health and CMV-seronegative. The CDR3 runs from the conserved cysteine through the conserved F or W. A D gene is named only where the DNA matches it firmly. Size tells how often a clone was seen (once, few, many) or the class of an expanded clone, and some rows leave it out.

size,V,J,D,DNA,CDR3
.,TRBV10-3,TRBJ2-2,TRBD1,TGTGCCATCAGTGTTCAGGGGGCGACCGGGGAGCTGTTTTTT,CAISVQGATGELFF
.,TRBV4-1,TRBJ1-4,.,TGCGCCAGCAGCCAAGATGGGCCGCCTAATGAAAAACTGTTTTTT,CASSQDGPPNEKLFF
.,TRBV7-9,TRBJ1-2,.,TGTTCCAGCAGCTTATCCGGGAGCTATGGCTACACCTTC,CSSSLSGSYGYTF
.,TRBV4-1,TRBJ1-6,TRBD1,TGCGCCAGCAGCGCCCAGGGGGGCGTTGGGAGATCACCCCTCCACTTT,CASSAQGGVGRSPLHF
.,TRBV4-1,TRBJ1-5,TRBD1,TGCGCCAGCAGCCAAGCCCGAAAACAGGGGGCGCGGAATCAGCCCCAGCATTTT,CASSQARKQGARNQPQHF
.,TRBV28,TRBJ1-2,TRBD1,TGTGCCAGCAGCCTTGACAGGGGGCGCCGCGGCTACACCTTC,CASSLDRGRRGYTF
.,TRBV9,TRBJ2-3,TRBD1,TGTGCCAGCAGCGTAGAGGACAGGCCTACAGATACGCAGTATTTT,CASSVEDRPTDTQYF
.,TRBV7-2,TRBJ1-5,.,TGTGCCAGCAGCTCGGCTGTGGGCCAGCCCCAGCATTTT,CASSSAVGQPQHF
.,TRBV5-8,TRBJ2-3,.,TGTGCCAGCAGCTTAACAAACACAGATACGCAGTATTTT,CASSLTNTDTQYF
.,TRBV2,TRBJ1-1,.,TGTGCCAGCAGAATTATGACAGAGAACACTGAAGCTTTCTTT,CASRIMTENTEAFF
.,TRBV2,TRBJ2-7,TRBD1,TGTGCCAGCAGCCGGACAGGGAACGAGCAGTACTTC,CASSRTGNEQYF
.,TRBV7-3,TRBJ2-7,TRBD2,TGTGCCAGCAGCTTAAGGACGGGGGGACGGGGAGAGCAGTACTTC,CASSLRTGGRGEQYF
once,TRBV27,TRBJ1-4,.,TGTGCCACCACAGGGTCAGTCGGTGAAAAACTGTTTTTT,CATTGSVGEKLFF
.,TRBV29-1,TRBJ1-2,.,TGCAGCGTTGGGCGACAGACTAACTATGGCTACACCTTC,CSVGRQTNYGYTF
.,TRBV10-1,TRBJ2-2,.,TGCGCCAGCCTACCCGGGGCGAACACCGGGGAGCTGTTTTTT,CASLPGANTGELFF